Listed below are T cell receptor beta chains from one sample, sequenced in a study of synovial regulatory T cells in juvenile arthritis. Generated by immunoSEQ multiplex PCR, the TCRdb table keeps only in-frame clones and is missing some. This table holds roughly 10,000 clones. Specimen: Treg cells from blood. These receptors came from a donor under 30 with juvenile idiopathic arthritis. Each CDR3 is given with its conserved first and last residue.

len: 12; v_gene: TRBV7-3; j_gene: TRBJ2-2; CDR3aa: CASSYNTGELFF
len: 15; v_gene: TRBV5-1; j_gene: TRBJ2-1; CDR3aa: CASSLVPGSYNEQFF
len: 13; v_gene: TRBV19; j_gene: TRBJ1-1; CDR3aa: CATTNRADTEAFF
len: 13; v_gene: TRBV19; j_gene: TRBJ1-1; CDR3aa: CASSTIKNTEAFF
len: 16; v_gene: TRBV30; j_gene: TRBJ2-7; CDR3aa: CAWVTGTSGGAGEQYF
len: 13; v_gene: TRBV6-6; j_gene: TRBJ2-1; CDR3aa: CASSYTQNNEQFF
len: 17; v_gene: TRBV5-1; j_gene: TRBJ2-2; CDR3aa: CASRGLAGAGSFGELFF
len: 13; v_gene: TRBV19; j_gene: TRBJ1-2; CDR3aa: CASSFGTDYGYTF
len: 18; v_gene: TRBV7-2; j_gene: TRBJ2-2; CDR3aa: CASSQVVGRAMNTGELFF
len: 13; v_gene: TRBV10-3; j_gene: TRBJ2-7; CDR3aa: CAIRPDSSYEQYF
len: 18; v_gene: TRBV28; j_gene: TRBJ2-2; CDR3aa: CASSYSLSGGANTGELFF
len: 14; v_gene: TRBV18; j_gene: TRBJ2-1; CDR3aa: CASSRGNQYNEQFF
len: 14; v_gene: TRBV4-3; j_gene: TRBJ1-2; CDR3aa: CASSQDWGSYGYTF
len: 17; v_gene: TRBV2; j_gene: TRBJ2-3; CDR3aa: CASRGTSGSPYTDTQYF
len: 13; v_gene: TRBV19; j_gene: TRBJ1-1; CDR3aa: CASSETRNTEAFF
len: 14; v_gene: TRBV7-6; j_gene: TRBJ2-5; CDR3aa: CASSLELAEETQYF
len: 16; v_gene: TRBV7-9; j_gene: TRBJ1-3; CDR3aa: CASSLVRTSSGNTIYF
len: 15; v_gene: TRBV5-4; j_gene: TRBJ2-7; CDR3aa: CASSFGAGIPREQYF
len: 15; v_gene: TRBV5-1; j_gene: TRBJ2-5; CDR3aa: CASSFIWGRRETQYF
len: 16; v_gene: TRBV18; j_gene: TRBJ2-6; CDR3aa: CASSPAWGSGANVLTF
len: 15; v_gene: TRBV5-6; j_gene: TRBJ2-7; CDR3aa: CASSDGTSGRYEQYF
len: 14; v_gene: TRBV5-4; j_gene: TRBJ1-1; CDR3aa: CASSYHQGTTEAFF
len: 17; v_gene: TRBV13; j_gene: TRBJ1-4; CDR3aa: CASSSSRLGGTNEKLFF
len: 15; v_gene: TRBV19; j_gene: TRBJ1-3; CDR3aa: CASRKDGLSGNTIYF